The 9 T cell receptor beta chains below were found in one sample sequenced in a study of CD8 T cells in ankylosing spondylitis. Study outcomes and limitations: A motif of seven or eight highly homologous TCR beta variants was seen as apparently characteristic of ankylosing spondylitis blood.

Their antigens are not known. TCRdb fed the 5' RACE reads into MiXCR, producing one record per CDR3 protein. The table shows 350,000 to 550,000 distinct CDR3 sequences, with 25% to 30% occurring only once. Material for sequencing was blood, either unsorted or a sorted T cell fraction (not recorded which). All receptors come from a male donor with ankylosing spondylitis.

This clonotype occurred a few times. This chain links TRBV20-1 with TRBJ2-5; a possible D gene is TRBD2 (6 bases). The V and J ends lost 6 bases and 5 bases respectively, with 16 bases between them. Germline V gene lookup returns CDR1 DFQATT and CDR2 SNEGSKA (reference sequence). The CDR3 sequence is 13 residues long. The CDR3 bases are TGCAGTGCCCTCGTGGGGGGAAGGGAGACCCAGTACTTC. Translated: CSALVGGRETQYF.

The rearrangement links TRBV7-9 to TRBJ1-1; D remains unclear. Germline lookup yields CDR1 SEHNR and CDR2 FQNEAQ (reference sequence). The CDR3 is 14 amino acids. V lost 6 bases and J lost 0, with 11 bases in between. CDR3 in DNA: TGTGCCAGCAGTCAGGACTCCGTGAACACTGAAGCTTTCTTT. This encodes CASSQDSVNTEAFF.

V gene TRBV28 combines with J gene TRBJ2-1; perhaps D is TRBD1 or TRBD2 (6 bases each). The CDR3 sequence is 15 residues long. Germline V gene data show CDR1 as MDHEN and CDR2 as SYDVKM. The V and J ends lost 8 bases and 5 bases respectively, with 19 bases between them. The CDR3 region is CASGQGQPGDNEQFF. Written as DNA, the CDR3 is TGTGCCAGCGGCCAGGGACAACCGGGGGACAATGAGCAGTTCTTC.

This clonotype was seen a few times. This chain uses TRBV7-9 with TRBJ1-1; 7 bases fit TRBD1. The V gene's germline CDR1 is SEHNR and CDR2 FQNEAQ (reference sequence). The V gene end was trimmed by 4 bases and the J gene end by 1 base; junction bases not matched to a gene: 6. The CDR3 covers 15 residues. CDR3 in DNA: TGTGCCAGCAGCTCAAGACAGGGCCCGAACACTGAAGCTTTCTTT. Translation gives CASSSRQGPNTEAFF.

This clonotype was detected a few times. CDR3 bases: TGTGCCATCAGCGGCTGGCGGGAGGTACCCTACGAGCAGTACGTC. It yields the protein CAISGWREVPYEQYV. The chain joins TRBV10-3 to TRBJ2-7; 8 bases align to TRBD2. The CDR3 has 15 amino acids. V lost 6 bases to trimming and J lost 2 bases; unmatched junction nucleotides: 9. In germline, CDR1 is ENHRY, CDR2 SYGVKD.

This sequence joins TRBV29-1 and TRBJ1-2, with D perhaps matching TRBD1 (6 bases). Per the germline V gene, CDR1 is SQVTM and CDR2 is ANQGSEA. This CDR3 contains 13 residues. V lost 4 bases and J 2 bases, leaving 11 bases between the germline ends. CDR3 residues: CSVGSGENYGYTF. The CDR3 DNA reads TGCAGCGTTGGATCAGGGGAGAACTATGGCTACACCTTC.

This clonotype has just a few counts. The V call is TRBV12-3 or TRBV12-4, the J call TRBJ2-1, with D perhaps matching TRBD1 (5 bases). V lost 3 bases to trimming and J lost 7 bases, with 13 bases between them. This CDR3 contains 14 residues. The CDR3 here is CASSLGPERNEQFF. In DNA form, the CDR3 reads TGTGCCAGCAGTTTGGGGCCTGAGAGAAATGAGCAGTTCTTC.

This clonotype was seen more than once but under ten times. V usage is TRBV12-3 or TRBV12-4 and J usage is TRBJ1-3, with D maybe TRBD1 (6 bases). Trimming removed 1 base from V and 0 bases from J, with 13 bases in between. CDR3 size: 17 residues. Written as DNA, the CDR3 is TGTGCCAGCAGTTTAGTAGGGGGAGGCCCCTCTGGAAACACCATATATTTT. It translates to CASSLVGGGPSGNTIYF.

The chain combines TRBV5-1 with TRBJ2-4; unclear D gene. From germline, CDR1 is SGHRS and CDR2 YFSETQ. Trimming cost V 1 base and J 0 bases, with 11 bases left between them. The CDR3 is 16 residues long. CDR3 sequence reads: CASSLYSGLAKNIQYF. Here the CDR3 DNA reads TGCGCCAGCAGCTTGTACTCGGGTCTAGCCAAAAACATTCAGTACTTC.